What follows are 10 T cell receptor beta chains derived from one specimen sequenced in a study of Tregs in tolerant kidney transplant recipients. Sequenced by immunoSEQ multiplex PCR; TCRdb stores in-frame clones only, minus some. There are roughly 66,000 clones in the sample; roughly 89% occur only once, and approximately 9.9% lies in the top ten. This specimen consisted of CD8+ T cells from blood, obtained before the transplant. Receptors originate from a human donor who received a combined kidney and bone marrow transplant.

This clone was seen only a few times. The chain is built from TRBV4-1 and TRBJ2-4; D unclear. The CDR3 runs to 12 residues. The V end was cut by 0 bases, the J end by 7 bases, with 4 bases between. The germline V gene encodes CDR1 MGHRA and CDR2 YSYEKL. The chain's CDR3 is CASSQDLNIQYF. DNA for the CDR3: TGCGCCAGCAGCCAAGATCTGAACATTCAGTACTTC.

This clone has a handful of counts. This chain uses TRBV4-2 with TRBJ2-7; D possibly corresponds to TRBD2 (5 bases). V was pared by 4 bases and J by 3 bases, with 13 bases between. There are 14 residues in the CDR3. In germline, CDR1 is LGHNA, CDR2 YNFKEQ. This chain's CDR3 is CASSPNVAGYEQYF. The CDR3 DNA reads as TGTGCCAGCAGCCCCAACGTGGCGGGCTACGAGCAGTACTTC.

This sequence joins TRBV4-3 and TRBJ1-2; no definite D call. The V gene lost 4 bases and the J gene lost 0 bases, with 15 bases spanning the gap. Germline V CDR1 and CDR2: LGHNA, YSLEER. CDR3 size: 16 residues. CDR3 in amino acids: CASSLKPGETNYGYTF. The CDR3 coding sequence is TGCGCCAGCAGCCTCAAGCCCGGGGAAACTAACTATGGCTACACCTTC.

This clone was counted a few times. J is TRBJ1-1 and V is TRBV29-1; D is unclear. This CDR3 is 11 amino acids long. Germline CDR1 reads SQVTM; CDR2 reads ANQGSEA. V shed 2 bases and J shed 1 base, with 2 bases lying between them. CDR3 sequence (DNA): TGCAGCGTTGAACAGAACACTGAAGCTTTCTTT. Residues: CSVEQNTEAFF.

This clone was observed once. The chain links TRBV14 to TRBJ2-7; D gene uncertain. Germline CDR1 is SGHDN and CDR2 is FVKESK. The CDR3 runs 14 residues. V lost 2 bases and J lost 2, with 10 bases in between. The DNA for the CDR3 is TGTGCCAGCAGCCAATTCACAGAAACCTACGAGCAGTACTTC. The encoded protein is CASSQFTETYEQYF. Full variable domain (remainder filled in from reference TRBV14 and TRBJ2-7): EAGVTQFPSHSVIEKGQTVTLRCDPISGHDNLYWYRRVMGKEIKFLLHFVKESKQDESGMPNNRFLAERTGGTYSTLKVQPAELEDSGVYFCASSQFTETYEQYFGPGTRLTVT.

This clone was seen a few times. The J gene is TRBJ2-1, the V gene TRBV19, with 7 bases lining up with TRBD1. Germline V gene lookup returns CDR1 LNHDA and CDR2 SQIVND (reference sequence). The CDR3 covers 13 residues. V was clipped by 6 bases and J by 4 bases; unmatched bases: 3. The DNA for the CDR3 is TGTGCCAGTAGGACAGGGAATTACAATGAGCAGTTCTTC. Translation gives CASRTGNYNEQFF.

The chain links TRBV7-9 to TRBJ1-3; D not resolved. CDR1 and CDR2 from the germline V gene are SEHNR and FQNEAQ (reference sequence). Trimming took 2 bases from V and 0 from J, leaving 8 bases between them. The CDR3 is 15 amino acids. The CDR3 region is CASSLLQDSGNTIYF. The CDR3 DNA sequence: TGTGCCAGCAGCTTATTACAAGACTCTGGAAACACCATATATTTT.

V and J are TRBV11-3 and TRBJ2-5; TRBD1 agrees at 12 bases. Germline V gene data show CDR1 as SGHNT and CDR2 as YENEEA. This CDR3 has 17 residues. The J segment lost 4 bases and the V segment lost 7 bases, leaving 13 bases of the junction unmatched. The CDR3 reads CASKGTGGVWARETQYF. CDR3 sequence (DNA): TGTGCCAGCAAAGGGACAGGGGGCGTTTGGGCTAGAGAGACCCAGTACTTC.

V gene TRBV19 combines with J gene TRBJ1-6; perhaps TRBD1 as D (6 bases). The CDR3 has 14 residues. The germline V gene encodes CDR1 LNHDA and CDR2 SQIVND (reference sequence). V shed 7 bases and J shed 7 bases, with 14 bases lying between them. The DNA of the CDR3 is TGTGCCAGTACCACAGGGACGGGGAATTCACCCCTCCACTTT. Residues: CASTTGTGNSPLHF.

The CDR3 DNA reads TGCAGCGTTGTTGACGGGACAATCAACACCGGGGAGCTGTTTTTT. Encoded protein: CSVVDGTINTGELFF. V is TRBV29-1 and J is TRBJ2-2; possibly TRBD1 for D (6 bases). This CDR3 is built from 15 residues. V was clipped by 4 bases and J by 2 bases, with 14 bases between them. Per germline, CDR1 SQVTM and CDR2 ANQGSEA.